The text below deals with one TCR beta chain. The target of this receptor is not known. Nothing much larger sits one base from this clone, and base qualities are not available. The donors belonged to the validation cohort of about 120 subjects, which was separate from the roughly 700-subject first cohort. The data originate from a study of cytomegalovirus exposure and HLA in healthy donors (dated by TCRdb to about 2017). In terms of the full investigation: A later analysis indicated that the 90 to 150 validation repertoires were generated on the platform also employed for the approximately 700 repertoires of the first cohort. The study was designed to test whether signatures of past pathogen exposure could be identified by cataloging public T cell receptors. A separate validation cohort of 100 to 150 different subjects was used in addition to the approximately 640-subject first cohort. High-throughput TCR immunosequencing, statistical association of individual TCRs with disease status, and machine learning were combined to predict cytomegalovirus infection status. What the work shows at the level of the full study, not this receptor alone: A later analysis found that TCRs clustered in the first cohort also tended to co-occur in the 100 to 150 validation repertoires, with approximately 95% of cluster scores above 0. Most TCR sequences were seen in very few donors, while some public TCRs were found in many individuals. The authors suggested that the approach could potentially be generalized to other disease states and immunological phenotypes. The study listed 150 to 200 TCR beta chains as associated with cytomegalovirus. In both the original and validation cohorts, the classifier was reported to diagnose cytomegalovirus status with high specificity and sensitivity. A later analysis had no HLA typing for the validation cohort, so co-occurrence there was scored across all 120 repertoires. A few of the identified cytomegalovirus-associated TCR beta chains were confirmed in vitro to be specific for cytomegalovirus antigens.

Library generation was performed with the immunoSEQ multiplex PCR assay. In the source study's methods: A statistical classification framework was developed to diagnose cytomegalovirus status using the catalog of TCR beta chain sequences. TCRdb stores this immuneACCESS table with in-frame sequences only. Part of the clones is absent; in the studies checked, under half of the shortfall reflects unresolved V genes, and no reason is known for the rest. That table is the source of V, J and clone size, and D and trimming were worked out from the DNA. The table for this sample lists 240,000 or so clones; 75% to 90% of them were counted only once. Over 0.95% of the sample lies in the top ten. Material for sequencing was PBMCs. This receptor was obtained from a woman aged 25-40 years in good health and CMV-seropositive.

The nucleotides are TGTGCCAGCAGACCCAAGTCTAGCGGGAGAGTAGAGTACTTC. Its protein product is CASRPKSSGRVEYF. The chain is encoded by TRBV6-4 joined to TRBJ2-7; 10 bases in the middle match TRBD2. Ends trimmed: V by 6 bases, J by 11 bases; bases unmatched to a gene: 13. The CDR3 covers 14 residues, taking in both the cysteine and the phenylalanine. The sequence is cut down to CDR3 DNA, 42 bases in frame from base 1. The germline V gene supplies CDR1 MRHNA and CDR2 SNTAGT.